The rows below give T cell receptor beta chains drawn from one sample of a study of vaccination effects on CD4 cells after COVID-19. Generated by immunoSEQ multiplex PCR, the TCRdb table keeps only in-frame clones and is missing some. This repertoire shows around 44,000 clones, less than 85% found once; its top ten account for roughly 3.5%. Their target antigens are unknown. The sequencing here drew on CD4+ T cells from PBMCs cultured without peptide, taken after COVID-19 vaccination. Every receptor here comes from a human donor who had a prior SARS-CoV-2 infection. The CDR3 runs from the conserved cysteine through the conserved F or W. D genes are given only for firm matches. The size of a clone is reported for some rows only, either as once, few or many, or as a class for expanded clones.

v_gene: TRBV5-4
j_gene: TRBJ2-3
d_gene: NA
abundance: NA
CDR3nt: TGTGCCAGCAGCCGAGGGGGGACCGGCACAGATACGCAGTATTTT
CDR3aa: CASSRGGTGTDTQYF

v_gene: TRBV6-2/TRBV6-3
j_gene: TRBJ1-2
d_gene: NA
abundance: few
CDR3nt: TGTGCCAGCAGTTACTCGATAGGACACGCGGACTATGGCTACACCTTC
CDR3aa: CASSYSIGHADYGYTF

v_gene: TRBV19
j_gene: TRBJ1-6
d_gene: NA
abundance: NA
CDR3nt: TGTGCCAGTAGTATTTCACAGGGTTTAACACCCCTCCACTTT
CDR3aa: CASSISQGLTPLHF

v_gene: TRBV19
j_gene: TRBJ2-3
d_gene: NA
abundance: once
CDR3nt: TGTGCCAGTAGTATGAAGTGGGGGGCAATCACAGATACGCAGTATTTT
CDR3aa: CASSMKWGAITDTQYF

v_gene: TRBV7-3
j_gene: TRBJ2-1
d_gene: TRBD1
abundance: NA
CDR3nt: TGTGCCAGCAGCCTAAGACAGGGCAGGAGTGAGCAGTTCTTC
CDR3aa: CASSLRQGRSEQFF

v_gene: TRBV5-1
j_gene: TRBJ1-1
d_gene: TRBD1
abundance: NA
CDR3nt: TGCGCCAGCAGCTTGTCGGGACAGCCAAACACTGAAGCTTTCTTT
CDR3aa: CASSLSGQPNTEAFF

v_gene: TRBV4-1
j_gene: TRBJ2-1
d_gene: TRBD2
abundance: NA
CDR3nt: TGCGCCAGCAGGGGGGGACTAGCGGGAGGATACAATGAGCAGTTCTTC
CDR3aa: CASRGGLAGGYNEQFF

v_gene: TRBV30
j_gene: TRBJ2-7
d_gene: TRBD1
abundance: few
CDR3nt: TGTGCCTTAGAATTGGACAGGGTCGAGCAGTACTTC
CDR3aa: CALELDRVEQYF

v_gene: TRBV19
j_gene: TRBJ1-2
d_gene: TRBD1
abundance: few
CDR3nt: TGTGCCAGTAGCAACAGGGGAGGGTATGGCTACACCTTC
CDR3aa: CASSNRGGYGYTF

v_gene: TRBV27
j_gene: TRBJ2-3
d_gene: TRBD2
abundance: NA
CDR3nt: TGTGCCAGCAGTTTCAGACTAGCGGGAGGGCTGATAGATACGCAGTATTTT
CDR3aa: CASSFRLAGGLIDTQYF

v_gene: TRBV6-2/TRBV6-3
j_gene: TRBJ1-5
d_gene: TRBD1
abundance: NA
CDR3nt: TGTGCCAGCAGTTACGGCGGGACAGAACTAAGTCAGCCCCAGCATTTT
CDR3aa: CASSYGGTELSQPQHF

v_gene: TRBV11-3
j_gene: TRBJ2-7
d_gene: NA
abundance: NA
CDR3nt: TGTGCCAGCAGCTTGGACCCGGGTTTTCATGACGAGCAGTACTTC
CDR3aa: CASSLDPGFHDEQYF

v_gene: TRBV30
j_gene: TRBJ1-2
d_gene: TRBD1
abundance: NA
CDR3nt: TGTGCCTGGAGGGGGGGACCGGGACAGGAGGCCTATGGCTACACCTTC
CDR3aa: CAWRGGPGQEAYGYTF

v_gene: TRBV9
j_gene: TRBJ2-5
d_gene: TRBD1
abundance: NA
CDR3nt: TGTGCCAGCAGCGTAGACAGGGGTGAGACCCAGTACTTC
CDR3aa: CASSVDRGETQYF

v_gene: TRBV6-1
j_gene: TRBJ2-1
d_gene: NA
abundance: NA
CDR3nt: TGTGCCAGCAGTGAACCCCGGCCGACCATGGTCTTC
CDR3aa: CASSEPRPTMVF

v_gene: TRBV7-8
j_gene: TRBJ2-1
d_gene: TRBD2
abundance: NA
CDR3nt: TGTGCCAGCAGCTTAGGACTAGCGGACGGGGGCAATGAGCAGTTCTTC
CDR3aa: CASSLGLADGGNEQFF

v_gene: TRBV12-3/TRBV12-4
j_gene: TRBJ1-4
d_gene: NA
abundance: NA
CDR3nt: TGTGCCAGCAGGTCGTTGGGGGATGAAAAACTGTTTTTT
CDR3aa: CASRSLGDEKLFF

v_gene: TRBV2
j_gene: TRBJ1-4
d_gene: NA
abundance: NA
CDR3nt: TGTGCCAGCAGTGAAGCGCTTCGCAGGTCAGGGTTTTTT
CDR3aa: CASSEALRRSGFF

v_gene: TRBV12-5
j_gene: TRBJ2-3
d_gene: NA
abundance: once
CDR3nt: TGTGCTAGTGGGTTCGGGGACTTTCGTACGCAGTATTTT
CDR3aa: CASGFGDFRTQYF

v_gene: TRBV5-1
j_gene: TRBJ2-1
d_gene: TRBD2
abundance: NA
CDR3nt: TGCGCCAGCAGCTCCCGCCCGGGGGGCTACAATGAGCAGTTCTTC
CDR3aa: CASSSRPGGYNEQFF

v_gene: TRBV7-9
j_gene: TRBJ2-1
d_gene: TRBD2
abundance: NA
CDR3nt: TGTGCCAGCAGCTTTTTAGCGGGAGTTTCCTACAATGAGCAGTTCTTC
CDR3aa: CASSFLAGVSYNEQFF

v_gene: TRBV7-2
j_gene: TRBJ2-7
d_gene: NA
abundance: few
CDR3nt: TGTGCCAGCAGACTGTCGGGGCTGTCCTACGAGCAGTACTTC
CDR3aa: CASRLSGLSYEQYF

v_gene: TRBV6-5
j_gene: TRBJ1-2
d_gene: NA
abundance: few
CDR3nt: TGTGCCAGCGCACCAAGTAACTATGGCTACACCTTC
CDR3aa: CASAPSNYGYTF

v_gene: TRBV9
j_gene: TRBJ2-7
d_gene: NA
abundance: once
CDR3nt: TGTGCCAGCAGCGTAGAGGTTGGACAGTGGGACGAGCAGTACTTC
CDR3aa: CASSVEVGQWDEQYF

v_gene: TRBV7-4
j_gene: TRBJ1-4
d_gene: NA
abundance: once
CDR3nt: TGTGCCAGACACCCGCGGCCAGATGAAAAACTGTTTTTT
CDR3aa: CARHPRPDEKLFF

v_gene: TRBV5-1
j_gene: TRBJ2-1
d_gene: NA
abundance: once
CDR3nt: TGCGCCAGCAGGTACCGGGACGCCGCTTCTTCCATCCTTTTTGGTGGTGAGCAGTTCTTC
CDR3aa: CASRYRDAASSILFGGEQFF